One and the same sample provided the 10 T cell receptor beta chains below, sequenced in a study of OX40 agonist ivuxolimab in advanced cancers. Library preparation was by the immunoSEQ multiplex PCR assay. TCRdb took over this immuneACCESS table, retaining in-frame rearrangements with V and J assigned. Such tables are incomplete; in checked studies, under half of the missing clones stem from an unresolved V gene, and the remainder is unexplained. In this sample the table shows some 90,000 clones, more than 75% of which occur a single time. About 0.29% of the sample goes to the ten largest clones. Sequencing used CD4+ or CD8+ T cells sorted from blood, obtained in a trial of the OX40 agonist ivuxolimab. Receptors originate from an adult with an advanced solid tumor such as melanoma, head and neck, liver or kidney cancer.

The chain links TRBV2 to TRBJ2-7, with 9 bases identical to TRBD2. The CDR3 has 15 amino acids. The V segment lost 8 bases and the J segment 0 bases; nucleotides outside the gene matches: 8. Per the germline V gene, CDR1 is SNHLY and CDR2 is FYNNEI. CDR3 amino acids: CASVAGGLNSYEQYF. CDR3 DNA: TGTGCCAGCGTGGCGGGGGGGCTGAACTCCTACGAGCAGTACTTC. Drawing the rest from reference TRBV2 and TRBJ2-7, the complete variable domain is EPEVTQTPSHQVTQMGQEVILRCVPISNHLYFYWYRQILGQKVEFLVSFYNNEISEKSEIFDDQFSVERPDGSNFTLKIRSTKLEDSAMYFCASVAGGLNSYEQYFGPGTRLTVT.

The V and J genes are TRBV6-5 and TRBJ2-5, with D unclear. The CDR3 is made up of 14 amino acids. Trimming took off 6 bases at V and 4 bases at J, with 15 bases between the two ends. Germline CDR1 reads MNHEY; CDR2 reads SVGAGI. The CDR3 reads CASSHLGSGETQYF. In DNA, the CDR3 is TGTGCCAGCAGCCACCTAGGTTCGGGAGAGACCCAGTACTTC.

In this sample, this clone turned up once. The chain recombines TRBV11-2 with TRBJ2-3, with D perhaps matching TRBD1 or TRBD2 (6 bases each). The length of the CDR3 is 15 residues. Germline assignment: CDR1 SGHAT and CDR2 FQNNGV. V lost 5 bases, J lost 0 bases, and 12 bases lay in between. CDR3 in DNA: TGTGCCAGCAGCCTGGAGGGGGGTAGCACAGATACGCAGTATTTT. Protein product: CASSLEGGSTDTQYF.

The chain carries TRBV19 and TRBJ2-1; 9 nucleotides agree with TRBD2. CDR1 is LNHDA, CDR2 SQIVND, per germline (reference sequence). The CDR3 sequence is 15 residues long. Trimming cost V 6 bases and J 0 bases; bases outside gene matches: 3. CDR3 coding DNA: TGTGCCAGTAGGAGCGGGGGGTTCTCCTACAATGAGCAGTTCTTC. As protein: CASRSGGFSYNEQFF. Drawing the rest from reference TRBV19 and TRBJ2-1, the complete variable domain is DGGITQSPKYLFRKEGQNVTLSCEQNLNHDAMYWYRQDPGQGLRLIYYSQIVNDFQKGDIAEGYSVSREKKESFPLTVTSAQKNPTAFYLCASRSGGFSYNEQFFGPGTRLTVL.

V and J are TRBV5-4 and TRBJ2-5, with D unresolved. This CDR3 has 15 amino acids. V shed 3 bases and J shed 7 bases, with 19 bases lying between them. Germline CDR1 is SGHNT and CDR2 is YYREEE (reference sequence). As DNA, the CDR3 is TGTGCCAGCAGCTCCCGGCCCCCCGGCGCTGGGACCCAGTACTTC. Translated: CASSSRPPGAGTQYF.

This chain connects TRBV6-1 to TRBJ1-5; the match to TRBD1 covers 9 bases. The germline V gene has CDR1 MNHNS and CDR2 SASEGT. V lost 7 bases, J lost 6 bases, and 7 bases stayed unmatched. The CDR3 has 14 residues. As DNA, the CDR3 is TGTGCCAGCAACCCGACAGGGGGAAGTCAGCCCCAGCATTTT. Protein: CASNPTGGSQPQHF.

This chain connects TRBV6-6 to TRBJ2-1; 10 bases are a match to TRBD1. V shed 6 bases, J shed 4 bases, and the junction held 6 bases outside the gene matches. In germline, CDR1 is MNHNY, CDR2 SVGAGI (reference sequence). The CDR3 has 15 residues. CDR3 region: CASRLPGQGYNEQFF. The CDR3 nucleotides are TGTGCCAGCAGGCTACCGGGACAGGGGTACAATGAGCAGTTCTTC.

This chain links TRBV19 with TRBJ1-3; no firm D call. Deletions cut 1 base from V and 0 bases from J, with 10 bases between. The CDR3 consists of 16 residues. Per germline, CDR1 LNHDA and CDR2 SQIVND (reference sequence). CDR3 sequence: CASSIVDGSSGNTIYF. CDR3 bases: TGTGCCAGTAGTATAGTAGATGGAAGCTCTGGAAACACCATATATTTT.

The chain carries TRBV4-1 and TRBJ2-7; TRBD1 agrees at 8 bases. J was trimmed by 3 bases and V by 7 bases; bases with no gene match: 11. This CDR3 is 15 amino acids long. CDR1 is MGHRA, CDR2 YSYEKL, per germline. The CDR3 nucleotides are TGCGCCAGCACCCTGGGCCCGGGACAGGTCTACGAGCAGTACTTC. It codes for CASTLGPGQVYEQYF.

The rearrangement links TRBV19 to TRBJ2-5; D may be TRBD2 (6 bases). The V gene lost 8 bases and the J gene lost 5 bases, with 15 bases spanning the gap. Per germline, CDR1 LNHDA and CDR2 SQIVND (reference sequence). The CDR3 loop spans 13 amino acids. The CDR3 spells CASGGPGRETQYF. For the CDR3, the DNA is TGTGCCAGTGGGGGTCCGGGGAGGGAGACCCAGTACTTC.